This T cell receptor beta chain was recovered during a study of monozygotic twins with inflammatory bowel disease. General observations from the study: Individual T cell subtypes were not distinguishable.

Template-switch reactions added UMIs with a 6-nucleotide sample barcode. TCRdb re-called the 5' RACE reads; one entry per CDR3 protein, DNA not given. Recorded for this sample: approximately 150,000 distinct CDR3 sequences. With respect to this clonotype: The antigen is undetermined.

The CDR3 sequence is 17 residues long. The germline gives CDR1 DFQATT, CDR2 SNEGSKA (reference sequence). Sample: blood. This TCR came from a human donor with ulcerative colitis or Crohn's disease, or a healthy co-twin of an affected twin (not recorded which). The chain uses TRBV20-1 and TRBJ2-1; TCRdb's D call, TRBD2, is unchecked because there is no DNA. CDR3 protein: CSARVPSGSISYNEQFF.